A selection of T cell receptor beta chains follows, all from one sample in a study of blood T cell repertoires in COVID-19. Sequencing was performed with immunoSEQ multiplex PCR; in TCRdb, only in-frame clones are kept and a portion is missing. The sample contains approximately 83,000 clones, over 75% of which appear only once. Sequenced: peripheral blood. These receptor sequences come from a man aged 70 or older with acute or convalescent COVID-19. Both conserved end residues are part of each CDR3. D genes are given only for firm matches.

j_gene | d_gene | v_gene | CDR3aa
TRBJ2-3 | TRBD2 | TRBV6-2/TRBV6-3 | CASSYGSGGTDTQYF
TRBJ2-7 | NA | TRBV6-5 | CASSYQRRGSYEQYF
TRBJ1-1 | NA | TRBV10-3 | CAIGTGTEAFF
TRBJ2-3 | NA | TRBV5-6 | CASSLAGTLPLIYTQYF
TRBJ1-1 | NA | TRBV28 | CAIGQARTEAFF
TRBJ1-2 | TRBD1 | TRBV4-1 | CASSHLGQGVNYGYTF
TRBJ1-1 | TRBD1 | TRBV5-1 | CASSLGQDRYTEAFF
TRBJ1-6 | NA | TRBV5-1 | CASSLGSGVDSPLHF
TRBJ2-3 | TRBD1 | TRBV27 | CASSSQGDRTDTQYF
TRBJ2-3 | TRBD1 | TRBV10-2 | CASTEGAGQGGSDTQYF
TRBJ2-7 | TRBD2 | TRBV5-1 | CASSLTSGSTEQYF
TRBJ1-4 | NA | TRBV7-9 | CASSPGTSTNEKLFF
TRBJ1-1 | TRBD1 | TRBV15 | CATSRGTGMNTEAFF
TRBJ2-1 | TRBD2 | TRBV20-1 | CSAGGLAGPEQFF
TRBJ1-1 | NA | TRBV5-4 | CASSRDSAPGNTEAFF
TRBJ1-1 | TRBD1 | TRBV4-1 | CASSQAPDRSRNTEAFF
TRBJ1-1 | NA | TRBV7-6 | CASSLGPWNTEAFF
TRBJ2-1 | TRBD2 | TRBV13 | CASRGLAARSSGNEQFF
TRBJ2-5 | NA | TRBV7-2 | CASSSRLETQYF
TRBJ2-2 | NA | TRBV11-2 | CASRPGPGELFF
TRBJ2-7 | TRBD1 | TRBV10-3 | CAISESHASQGLSFAPYEQYF
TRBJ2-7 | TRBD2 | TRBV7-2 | CASSFSGGAYEQYF
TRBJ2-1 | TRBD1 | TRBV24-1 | CATSDSGTDRYNEQFF
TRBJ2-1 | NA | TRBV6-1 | CASSEDRQWGYNEQFF
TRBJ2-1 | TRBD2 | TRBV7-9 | CASSPGLAGYYNEQFF
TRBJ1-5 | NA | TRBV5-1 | CASSLLGGPPQHF
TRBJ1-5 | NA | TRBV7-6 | CASSQLGGTGNQPQHF
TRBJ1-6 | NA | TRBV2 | CASSLDSPNSPLHF
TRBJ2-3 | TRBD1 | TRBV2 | CASSEQGSTDTQYF
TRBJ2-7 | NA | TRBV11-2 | CASSLRGTSTYEQYF
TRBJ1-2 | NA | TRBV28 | CASSPGISPWSGYTF
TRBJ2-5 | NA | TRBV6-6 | CASSYILLEETQYF
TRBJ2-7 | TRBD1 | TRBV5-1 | CASSSTSSGTGSNEQYF
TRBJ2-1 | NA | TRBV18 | CASSPGGSPVYNEQFF
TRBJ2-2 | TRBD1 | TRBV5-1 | CASTYRGETGELFF
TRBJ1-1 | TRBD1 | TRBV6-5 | CASSYVAGGPEAFF
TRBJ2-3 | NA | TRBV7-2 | CASSSKSDTQYF
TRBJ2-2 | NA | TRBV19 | CASIGGEGVRTGELFF
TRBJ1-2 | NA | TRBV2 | CASSEAVPQSGYGYTF
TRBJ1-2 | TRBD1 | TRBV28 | CATTADRGQTYGYTF
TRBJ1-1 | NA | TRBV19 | CASSSLRGMTEAFF